The 7 T cell receptor beta chains below come from one sample, sequenced in a study of T cell changes during pregnancy in multiple sclerosis. Using immunoSEQ multiplex PCR, the repertoire was profiled, and TCRdb retains in-frame clones only, with some absent. Of approximately 61,000 clones listed, roughly 87% are singletons. Sequenced material: peripheral blood, taken in the first trimester of pregnancy. The receptor source for this set is a female donor with multiple sclerosis, enrolled in a pregnancy study.

This clone was observed once. The chain carries TRBV6-5 and TRBJ1-3, with 9 bases fitting TRBD1. The CDR3 is 16 amino acids. V was pared by 2 bases and J by 4 bases, with 6 bases of the junction left unmatched. Germline CDR1 is MNHEY and CDR2 is SVGAGI. CDR3 DNA sequence: TGTGCCAGCAGTTACGATGGGACAGGGCCCGGAAACACCATATATTTT. Its translation: CASSYDGTGPGNTIYF.

The J gene is TRBJ2-1, the V gene TRBV7-9, with D possibly TRBD1 on 6 matching bases. Trimming took 3 bases from V and 4 from J, leaving 10 bases between them. The CDR3 has 14 amino acids. Germline V gene data show CDR1 as SEHNR and CDR2 as FQNEAQ (reference sequence). CDR3 sequence reads: CASSFPGQYNEQFF. CDR3 DNA: TGTGCCAGCAGCTTCCCAGGACAGTACAATGAGCAGTTCTTC.

This clone has a handful of counts. The V gene is TRBV6-5, the J gene TRBJ2-5; 7 bases match TRBD1. The CDR3 runs 13 residues. J lost 7 bases, V lost 3 bases, and 5 bases had no gene match. The germline gives CDR1 MNHEY, CDR2 SVGAGI. The CDR3 spells CASSYTGEGTQYF. The CDR3 nucleotides read TGTGCCAGCAGTTATACAGGGGAAGGGACCCAGTACTTC.

The chain links TRBV11-3 to TRBJ2-2, with D possibly TRBD2 on 6 matching bases. The V and J ends lost 2 bases and 6 bases respectively, with 13 bases between them. CDR3 size: 15 residues. Germline V gene sequence: CDR1 SGHNT, CDR2 YENEEA. The CDR3 DNA is TGTGCCAGCAGCTTAAGGTTCGGAGGGCCCGGGGAGCTGTTTTTT. It codes for CASSLRFGGPGELFF. Full variable domain (rest looked up from reference TRBV11-3 and TRBJ2-2): EAGVVQSPRYKIIEKKQPVAFWCNPISGHNTLYWYLQNLGQGPELLIRYENEEAVDDSQLPKDRFSAERLKGVDSTLKIQPAELGDSAVYLCASSLRFGGPGELFFGEGSRLTVL.

The chain joins TRBV6-1 to TRBJ1-1; 9 bases match TRBD1. The J segment lost 10 bases and the V segment lost 1 base, leaving 7 bases of the junction unmatched. The germline CDR1 and CDR2 sequences are MNHNS and SASEGT. The CDR3 extends over 14 amino acids. Written as DNA, the CDR3 is TGTGCCAGCAGTGAAGGCACAGGGGGCGGGACAGCTTTCTTT. This translates into CASSEGTGGGTAFF.

This clone was seen just once. This chain connects TRBV28 to TRBJ1-4; 7 bases are a match to TRBD1. This CDR3 has 15 residues. V was pared by 3 bases and J by 7 bases, with 8 bases of the junction left unmatched. Germline V gene data show CDR1 as MDHEN and CDR2 as SYDVKM. The CDR3 sequence: CASSFTDRVGEKLFF. The CDR3 region has the DNA TGTGCCAGCAGTTTCACAGACAGGGTTGGTGAAAAACTGTTTTTT.

This clone was seen only once. The J gene is TRBJ2-2, the V gene TRBV30, with 7 bases that match TRBD1. V shed 7 bases and J 1 base; nucleotides not matched to a gene: 9. The CDR3 runs 15 residues. Per germline, CDR1 GTSNPN and CDR2 SVGIG (reference sequence). This CDR3 reads CALGQLSMNTGELFF. CDR3 DNA sequence: TGTGCCTTGGGACAGCTTTCTATGAACACCGGGGAGCTGTTTTTT.